This TCR beta chain was sequenced during a study of T cells in localized non-small cell lung cancer. Broader study findings: Adjacent lung tissue had a median about 58 of the top 100 clones found in the tumor. Overall survival was longer when the density of T cells in the blood was higher. Uninvolved adjacent lung showed peak T cell clonality, exceeding tumor.

Note on this clone: Antigen specificity is unknown.

The table came from immunoSEQ multiplex PCR; TCRdb's copy has only in-frame clones and leaves some out. Seen here are roughly 3,000 clones, 35% to 45% observed once, and the top ten hold around 20%. CDR3 length equals 13 residues. CDR1 and CDR2 from the germline V gene are GTSNPN and SVGIG (reference sequence). The receptor was isolated from a male donor aged 60 or over with stage I squamous cell lung carcinoma. The chain couples TRBV30 to TRBJ2-1; TRBD2 aligns across 10 bases. Source: lung tumor tissue, taken before any cancer treatment. The CDR3 spells CAQGTSAYNEQFF. CDR3 sequence (DNA): TGTGCTCAGGGGACTAGCGCCTACAATGAGCAGTTCTTC.